This T cell receptor (beta chain) was sequenced during a study of beta chain features in type 1 diabetes. As every portion of the isolated RNA was reverse transcribed, the sequencing read expressed TCRB transcripts. Generated by immunoSEQ multiplex PCR, the TCRdb table keeps only in-frame clones and is missing some. The data contain 430,000 or so clones, about an eighth of them singletons. This clone was detected only a few times. Germline lookup yields CDR1 SGHTA and CDR2 FQGTGA. The CDR3 length is 14 residues. Trimming left V 4 bases short and J 1 base short, with 7 bases between. Sequences were obtained from naive CD4+ T cells from blood. The chain has TRBV7-3 and TRBJ2-2; D may match TRBD1 or TRBD2 (5 bases each). The source of this sequence is a woman aged 18-29 years in good health. CDR3 amino acids: CASSWDLNTGELFF. Here the CDR3 DNA reads TGTGCCAGCAGCTGGGACCTGAACACCGGGGAGCTGTTTTTT.